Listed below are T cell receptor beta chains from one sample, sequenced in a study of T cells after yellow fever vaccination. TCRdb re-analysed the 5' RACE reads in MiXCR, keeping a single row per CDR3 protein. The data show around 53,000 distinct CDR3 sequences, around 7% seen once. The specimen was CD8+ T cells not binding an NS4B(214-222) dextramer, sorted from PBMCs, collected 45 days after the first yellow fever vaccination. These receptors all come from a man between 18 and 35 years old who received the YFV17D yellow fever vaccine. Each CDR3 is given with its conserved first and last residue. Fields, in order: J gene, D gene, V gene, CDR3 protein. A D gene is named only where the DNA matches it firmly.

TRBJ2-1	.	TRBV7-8	CASSLHGTRLLYNEQFF
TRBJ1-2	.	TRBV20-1	CSARATAGYTF
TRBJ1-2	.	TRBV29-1	CSVAHGANYGYTF
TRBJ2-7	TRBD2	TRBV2	CASSGGGLAGIYEQYF
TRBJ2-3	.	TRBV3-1	CASSQVQFSSTDTQYF
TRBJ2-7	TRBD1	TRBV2	CASSDPNLQGHGYEQYF
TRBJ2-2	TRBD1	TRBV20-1	CSAAGRGHIGELFF
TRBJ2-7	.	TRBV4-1	CASSQGRGSSYEQYF
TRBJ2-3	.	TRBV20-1	CSARDRPQRTRSTDTQYF
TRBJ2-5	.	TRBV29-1	CSVVPRGSRETQYF
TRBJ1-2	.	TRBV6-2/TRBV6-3	CASSSPGHYGYTF